These 32 T cell receptor beta chains originate from one sample sequenced in a study of response to subunit inactivated influenza vaccine. In TCRdb, the RT-PCR reads were re-called with MiXCR into one record per CDR3 protein. This table holds some 200,000 distinct CDR3 sequences, approximately 12% found once. Separately, the same data were catalogued under a study of T cells expressing NK-cell markers. As reported in that work: UMIs were included in TCR beta cDNA generated by 5'RACE template switching.

The material sequenced was CD8+ T cells sorted from PBMCs, taken 11 to 12 days after vaccination. The receptors were sampled from a man between 50 and 59 years old who received an inactivated influenza vaccine.

This clonotype was seen a few times. The chain carries TRBV4-1 and TRBJ2-3; D remains unclear. Germline lookup yields CDR1 MGHRA and CDR2 YSYEKL. Trimming pared 4 bases from V and 0 bases from J, leaving 14 bases between. The CDR3 runs 16 residues. The CDR3 protein is CASSPRLSSSTDTQYF. The DNA of the CDR3 is TGCGCCAGCAGCCCGAGACTGTCCTCTAGCACAGATACGCAGTATTTT.

V usage is TRBV10-3 and J usage is TRBJ1-1; no firm D call. Germline-derived CDR1 and CDR2 are ENHRY and SYGVKD. V was cut by 4 bases and J by 1 base, with 4 bases left in between. The CDR3 has 12 amino acids. The CDR3 protein is CAISGKNTEAFF. As DNA, the CDR3 is TGTGCCATCAGTGGCAAGAACACTGAAGCTTTCTTT.

The CDR3 loop reads CASSTGLAHSYNEQFF. The CDR3, as DNA: TGTGCCAGCAGCACGGGACTAGCGCACTCCTACAATGAGCAGTTCTTC. The V call is TRBV7-2, the J call TRBJ2-1, with 10 bases matching TRBD2. Germline values: CDR1 SGHTA, CDR2 FQGNSA. The CDR3 is 16 residues long. V was clipped by 5 bases and J by 0 bases; unmatched bases: 4.

The V gene is TRBV20-1, the J gene TRBJ2-3; 12 bases align to TRBD2. Germline assignment: CDR1 DFQATT and CDR2 SNEGSKA (reference sequence). V lost 6 bases and J lost 3; bases outside the gene matches: 13. This CDR3 contains 17 residues. The CDR3 loop reads CSALGTSGWGLTDTQYF. The DNA of the CDR3 is TGCAGTGCCCTTGGGACTAGCGGGTGGGGCCTAACAGATACGCAGTATTTT.

This clonotype appeared a few times. The gene calls are TRBV7-9 and TRBJ2-2; the D gene is possibly TRBD1 (5 bases). Between the trimmed V and J ends, which lost 4 bases and 6 bases, there was a span of 15 bases. CDR1 is SEHNR, CDR2 FQNEAQ, per germline (reference sequence). CDR3 length: 15 amino acids. The CDR3 spells CASSSKQGRAGELFF. CDR3 in DNA: TGTGCCAGCAGCTCCAAGCAGGGTCGTGCCGGGGAGCTGTTTTTT.

The J gene is TRBJ1-2, the V gene TRBV6-1; TRBD1 might be the D (6 bases). V was pared by 6 bases and J by 4 bases, with 15 bases between. This CDR3 comprises 14 residues. CDR1 is MNHNS and CDR2 is SASEGT in the germline V gene. CDR3 in DNA: TGTGCCAGCAGAGACCCCGGGGGCACCTATGGCTACACCTTC. This sequence encodes CASRDPGGTYGYTF.

The chain has TRBV4-2 and TRBJ2-7, with a possible D match to TRBD2 (7 bases). The V and J ends lost 5 bases and 4 bases respectively, with 12 bases between them. This CDR3 spans 13 amino acids. Germline loops: CDR1 LGHNA, CDR2 YNFKEQ. DNA of the CDR3: TGTGCCAGCAGCAAGGGGGGGCTTTACGAGCAGTACTTC. Its protein product is CASSKGGLYEQYF.

In its sample, this clonotype was seen a few times. The DNA for the CDR3 is TGTGCCAGCACCCTTAGCGGTCGCGCCTACGAGCAGTACTTC. Translation gives CASTLSGRAYEQYF. The rearrangement uses TRBV28 and TRBJ2-7, with D tentatively TRBD2 (6 bases). V dropped 7 bases and J dropped 2 bases, with 15 bases sitting between them. The CDR3 totals 14 residues. CDR1 and CDR2 from the germline V gene are MDHEN and SYDVKM. Using reference TRBV28 and TRBJ2-7 for the parts outside the CDR3, the full variable domain is DVKVTQSSRYLVKRTGEKVFLECVQDMDHENMFWYRQDPGLGLRLIYFSYDVKMKEKGDIPEGYSVSREKKERFSLILESASTNQTSMYLCASTLSGRAYEQYFGPGTRLTVT.

There are a few counts of this clonotype. The chain carries TRBV28 and TRBJ2-7; 11 bases map to TRBD1. The CDR3 loop spans 14 amino acids. Germline V gives CDR1 MDHEN, CDR2 SYDVKM. V was clipped by 6 bases and J by 5 bases; unmatched bases: 6. The CDR3 sequence is CASSPDRGLHEQYF. The CDR3 DNA follows: TGTGCCAGCAGCCCGGACAGGGGGCTACACGAGCAGTACTTC.

V and J are TRBV29-1 and TRBJ2-2, with D maybe TRBD2 (6 bases). Germline CDR1 and CDR2: SQVTM and ANQGSEA. V shed 7 bases and J shed 2 bases, with 14 bases lying between them. This CDR3 is 14 amino acids long. CDR3 loop: CSAGGTINTGELFF. The CDR3, as DNA: TGCAGCGCCGGAGGGACCATAAACACCGGGGAGCTGTTTTTT.

In this sample, this clonotype turned up many times. The V and J genes are TRBV5-1 and TRBJ2-2; TRBD1 matches at 7 bases. The J segment lost 2 bases and the V segment lost 4 bases, leaving 2 bases of the junction unmatched. The CDR3 contains 14 residues. The germline gives CDR1 SGHRS, CDR2 YFSETQ. CDR3 in amino acids: CASSLGGNTGELFF. The CDR3 coding sequence is TGCGCCAGCAGCCTAGGGGGCAACACCGGGGAGCTGTTTTTT. Supplemented by reference TRBV5-1 and TRBJ2-2, the full variable domain reads KAGVTQTPRYLIKTRGQQVTLSCSPISGHRSVSWYQQTPGQGLQFLFEYFSETQRNKGNFPGRFSGRQFSNSRSEMNVSTLELGDSALYLCASSLGGNTGELFFGEGSRLTVL.

Only a few counts were recorded for this clonotype. The CDR3 DNA follows: TGTGCCAGCAGTTACGGTGGGACAGGGACTACTGAAGCTTTCTTT. Amino acid sequence: CASSYGGTGTTEAFF. The chain carries TRBV6-5 and TRBJ1-1; 9 nucleotides align to TRBD1. This CDR3 spans 15 amino acids. CDR1 is MNHEY and CDR2 is SVGAGI in the germline V gene. V was pared by 2 bases and J by 5 bases, with 6 bases of the junction left unmatched.

This clonotype has more than one count but fewer than ten. V usage is TRBV10-3 and J usage is TRBJ1-1; weak D call: TRBD1 (5 bases). In germline, CDR1 is ENHRY, CDR2 SYGVKD. Trimming shortened V by 2 bases and J by 0 bases, and 7 bases separated the two germline ends. The CDR3 loop spans 14 amino acids. CDR3 sequence reads: CAISETGMNTEAFF. The CDR3 DNA reads TGTGCCATCAGTGAGACAGGAATGAACACTGAAGCTTTCTTT.

CDR3 residues: CSVTGETGEQYF. The CDR3 DNA reads as TGCAGTGTCACAGGGGAGACCGGCGAGCAGTACTTC. The rearrangement links TRBV29-1 to TRBJ2-7; 7 bases agree with TRBD1. Germline V CDR1 and CDR2: SQVTM, ANQGSEA. The CDR3 has 12 amino acids.

V and J are TRBV20-1 and TRBJ2-3; 9 positions agree with TRBD2. Trimming cost V 7 bases and J 3 bases; bases outside gene matches: 8. CDR1 is DFQATT and CDR2 is SNEGSKA in the germline V gene (reference sequence). The CDR3 sequence is 14 residues long. The CDR3 spells CSGNPGLATDTQYF. CDR3 nucleotides: TGCAGTGGCAATCCGGGACTAGCTACAGATACGCAGTATTTT.

The chain carries TRBV11-2 and TRBJ2-3; D is unclear. This CDR3 has 14 residues. CDR1 SGHAT and CDR2 FQNNGV come from the germline V gene. V lost 0 bases and J lost 2, with 6 bases in between. The CDR3 DNA sequence: TGTGCCAGCAGCTTAGATTCTTTCACAGATACGCAGTATTTT. It yields the protein CASSLDSFTDTQYF.

This clonotype was detected many times. The chain employs TRBV20-1 and TRBJ2-4; 12 bases agree with TRBD2. The junction had 8 bases not matched to a gene; V was cut back by 6 bases and J by 8 bases. Germline-derived CDR1 and CDR2 are DFQATT and SNEGSKA (reference sequence). This CDR3 spans 14 amino acids. In DNA, the CDR3 is TGCAGTGCGGAGACTAGCGGGAGAGGGGACATTCAGTACTTC. It codes for CSAETSGRGDIQYF.

This clonotype was seen repeatedly, ten times or more. V is TRBV6-5 and J is TRBJ1-4, with 8 bases matching TRBD1. Looked up from germline, CDR1 is MNHEY and CDR2 is SVGAGI. V lost 2 bases, J lost 0 bases, and 5 bases stayed unmatched. The CDR3 has 17 residues. CDR3 nucleotide sequence: TGTGCCAGCAGTTACCCCGGACAGGGCACAACTAATGAAAAACTGTTTTTT. Protein: CASSYPGQGTTNEKLFF.

This clonotype was counted a few times. The rearrangement links TRBV7-9 to TRBJ2-7; 10 nucleotides match TRBD2. With V trimmed by 5 bases and J by 1 base, 8 bases remained unmatched. There are 16 residues in the CDR3. Germline V CDR1 and CDR2: SEHNR, FQNEAQ (reference sequence). The CDR3 here is CASSHYGAGGSYEQYF. The CDR3 bases are TGTGCCAGCAGCCACTACGGAGCGGGAGGGTCCTACGAGCAGTACTTC.

The chain couples TRBV29-1 to TRBJ1-1; 8 bases match TRBD1. J was trimmed by 6 bases and V by 6 bases; bases with no gene match: 12. The CDR3 contains 14 residues. The germline CDR1 and CDR2 sequences are SQVTM and ANQGSEA. CDR3 loop: CSVRNQGAGSEAFF. The CDR3 nucleotides are TGCAGCGTCCGAAACCAGGGGGCCGGGTCTGAAGCTTTCTTT.

This clonotype appeared a few times. This chain uses TRBV4-3 with TRBJ2-2; D uncertain. This CDR3 has 16 residues. In germline, CDR1 is LGHNA, CDR2 YSLEER. Trimming shortened V by 1 base and J by 2 bases, and 11 bases separated the two germline ends. The CDR3 region is CASSQGAETNTGELFF. As DNA, the CDR3 is TGCGCCAGCAGCCAAGGCGCGGAAACCAACACCGGGGAGCTGTTTTTT.

The rearrangement links TRBV7-9 to TRBJ1-2, with TRBD1 as a possible D gene (5 bases). The V gene's germline CDR1 is SEHNR and CDR2 FQNEAQ (reference sequence). The CDR3 consists of 16 residues. Between the trimmed V and J ends, which lost 2 bases and 6 bases, there was a span of 19 bases. As DNA, the CDR3 is TGTGCCAGCAGCTTACGTGATGGTCCAGGGACGGATGGCTACACCTTC. Translated: CASSLRDGPGTDGYTF. Drawing the rest from reference TRBV7-9 and TRBJ1-2, the complete variable domain is DTGVSQNPRHKITKRGQNVTFRCDPISEHNRLYWYRQTLGQGPEFLTYFQNEAQLEKSRLLSDRFSAERPKGSFSTLEIQRTEQGDSAMYLCASSLRDGPGTDGYTFGSGTRLTVV.

This clonotype came up many times. The V and J genes are TRBV7-9 and TRBJ2-1, with D tentatively TRBD2 (6 bases). The ends were cut back, 5 bases at V and 5 bases at J, with 22 bases in the middle. CDR3 size: 17 residues. CDR1 SEHNR and CDR2 FQNEAQ come from the germline V gene (reference sequence). The CDR3 DNA reads TGTGCCAGCAGCCAACCCCGCGGGACCGCAGTCCACAATGAGCAGTTCTTC. It is translated as CASSQPRGTAVHNEQFF.

This clonotype was seen more than once but under ten times. The rearrangement joins TRBV4-1 to TRBJ2-7; TRBD2 matches at 12 bases. V dropped 4 bases and J dropped 5; count of bases not matched to a gene: 6. Germline-derived CDR1 and CDR2 are MGHRA and YSYEKL. The CDR3 spans 15 residues. The CDR3 here is CASSRLTSGGNEQYF. The CDR3 nucleotides read TGCGCCAGCAGCCGGCTGACTAGCGGGGGTAACGAGCAGTACTTC.

The rearrangement joins TRBV7-2 to TRBJ2-7; a possible D gene is TRBD2 (6 bases). The CDR3 consists of 15 residues. In germline, CDR1 is SGHTA, CDR2 FQGNSA. Trimming took 5 bases from V and 6 from J, leaving 20 bases between them. The CDR3 sequence is CASSPFLGSSGEQYF. CDR3 bases: TGTGCCAGCAGCCCGTTCTTGGGGAGTAGCGGCGAGCAGTACTTC.

This clonotype has a count of ten or more. This sequence joins TRBV2 and TRBJ1-1; D ambiguous. Germline V gene sequence: CDR1 SNHLY, CDR2 FYNNEI. V was cut by 6 bases and J by 0 bases, with 5 bases left in between. The CDR3 spans 12 residues. As DNA, the CDR3 is TGTGCCAGCAGCTTAATGAACACTGAAGCTTTCTTT. Amino acid sequence: CASSLMNTEAFF.

Concerning this clonotype: A junction boundary mismatches the germline segment, possibly from a read error. The gene calls are TRBV14 and TRBJ2-5, with unresolved D. The CDR3 runs to 11 residues. Germline V CDR1 and CDR2: SGHDN, FVKESK. CDR3 sequence: CASSQPRRGDF. DNA for the CDR3: TGTGCCAGCAGCCAACCCAGACGAGGCGACTTC.

The V gene is TRBV14, the J gene TRBJ2-7; a possible D gene is TRBD2 (6 bases). Trimming stripped 2 bases from V and 3 bases from J, with 17 bases between. The CDR3 is 16 residues long. Per germline, CDR1 SGHDN and CDR2 FVKESK. CDR3 in DNA: TGTGCCAGCAGCCAATTTAGGAGCGGGCCCCTCTACGAGCAGTACTTC. Protein product: CASSQFRSGPLYEQYF.

This chain links TRBV28 with TRBJ2-3; 8 bases align to TRBD2. The junction had 12 bases not matched to a gene; V was cut back by 1 base and J by 0 bases. This CDR3 contains 19 residues. Germline CDR1 and CDR2: MDHEN and SYDVKM. The CDR3: CASSLFLAGKTSSTDTQYF. The CDR3 nucleotides are TGTGCCAGCAGTTTATTTTTAGCGGGGAAAACCTCTAGCACAGATACGCAGTATTTT.

The J gene is TRBJ2-2, the V gene TRBV28; no reliable D call. The V and J ends lost 7 bases and 4 bases respectively, with 22 bases between them. Germline V gene lookup returns CDR1 MDHEN and CDR2 SYDVKM. This CDR3 spans 17 amino acids. In DNA, the CDR3 is TGTGCCAGCATACCCCCCGACCAAGACTGGGGCACCGGGGAGCTGTTTTTT. Translating it yields CASIPPDQDWGTGELFF.

The CDR3 DNA reads as TGTGCCAGCAGCCAAGGGTACAGGGGGCAAGCCAAAAACATTCAGTACTTC. Amino acids: CASSQGYRGQAKNIQYF. The chain joins TRBV14 to TRBJ2-4; 9 nucleotides align to TRBD1. Losses at the gene ends were 1 base for V and 0 bases for J; bases not matched to a gene: 4. The germline V gene has CDR1 SGHDN and CDR2 FVKESK. This CDR3 is built from 17 residues.

A word on this clonotype: A much larger clone is a single base away; this may be a read error. The chain recombines TRBV6-1 with TRBJ1-5, with 9 bases matching TRBD1. Trimming at V came to 5 bases and at J to 6 bases, leaving 2 bases not matched to a gene. CDR3 length equals 13 residues. CDR1 and CDR2 (germline): MNHNS, SASEGT. The CDR3 spells CASSTGGGQPQHF. CDR3 DNA sequence: TGTGCCAGCAGTACAGGGGGCGGTCAGCCCCAGCATTTT.